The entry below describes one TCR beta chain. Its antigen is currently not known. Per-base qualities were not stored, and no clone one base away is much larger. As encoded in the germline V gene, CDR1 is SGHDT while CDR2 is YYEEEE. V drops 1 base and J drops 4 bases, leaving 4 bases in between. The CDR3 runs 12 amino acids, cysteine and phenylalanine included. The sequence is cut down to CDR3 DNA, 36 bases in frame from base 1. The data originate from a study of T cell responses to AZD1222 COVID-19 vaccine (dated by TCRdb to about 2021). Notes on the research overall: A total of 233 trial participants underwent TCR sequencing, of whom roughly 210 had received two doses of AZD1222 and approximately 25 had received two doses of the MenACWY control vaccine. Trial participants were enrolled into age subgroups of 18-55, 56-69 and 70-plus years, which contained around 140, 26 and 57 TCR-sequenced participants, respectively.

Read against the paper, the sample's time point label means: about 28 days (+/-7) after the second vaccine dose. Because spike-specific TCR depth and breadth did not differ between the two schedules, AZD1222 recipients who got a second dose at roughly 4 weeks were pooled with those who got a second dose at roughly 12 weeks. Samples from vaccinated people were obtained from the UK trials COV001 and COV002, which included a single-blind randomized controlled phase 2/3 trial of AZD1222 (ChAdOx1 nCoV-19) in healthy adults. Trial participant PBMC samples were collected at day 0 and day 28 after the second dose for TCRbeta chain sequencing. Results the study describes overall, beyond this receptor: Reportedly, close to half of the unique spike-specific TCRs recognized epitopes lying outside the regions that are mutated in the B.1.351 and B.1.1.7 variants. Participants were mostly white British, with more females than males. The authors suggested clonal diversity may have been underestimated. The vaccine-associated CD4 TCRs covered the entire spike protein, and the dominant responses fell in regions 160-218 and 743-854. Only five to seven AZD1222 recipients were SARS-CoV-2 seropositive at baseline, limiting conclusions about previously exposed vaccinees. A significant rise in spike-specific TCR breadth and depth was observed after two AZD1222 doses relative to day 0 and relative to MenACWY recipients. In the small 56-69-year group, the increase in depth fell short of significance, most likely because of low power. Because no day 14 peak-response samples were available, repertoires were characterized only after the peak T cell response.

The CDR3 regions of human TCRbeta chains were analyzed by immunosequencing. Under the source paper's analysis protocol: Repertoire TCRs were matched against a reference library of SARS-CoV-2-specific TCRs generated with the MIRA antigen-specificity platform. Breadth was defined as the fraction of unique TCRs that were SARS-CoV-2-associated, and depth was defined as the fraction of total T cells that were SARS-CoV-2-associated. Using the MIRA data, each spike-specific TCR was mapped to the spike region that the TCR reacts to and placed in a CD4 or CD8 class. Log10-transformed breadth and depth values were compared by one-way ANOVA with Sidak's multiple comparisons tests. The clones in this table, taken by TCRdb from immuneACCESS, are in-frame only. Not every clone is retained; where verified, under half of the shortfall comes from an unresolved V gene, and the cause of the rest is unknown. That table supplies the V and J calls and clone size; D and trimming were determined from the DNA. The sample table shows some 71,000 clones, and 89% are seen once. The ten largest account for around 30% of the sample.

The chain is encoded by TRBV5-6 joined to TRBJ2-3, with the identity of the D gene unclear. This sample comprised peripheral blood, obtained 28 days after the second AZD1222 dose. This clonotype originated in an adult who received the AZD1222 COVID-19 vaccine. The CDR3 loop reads CASSLRSDTQYF. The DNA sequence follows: TGTGCCAGCAGCTTGAGGTCAGATACGCAGTATTTT.